This T cell receptor beta chain was retrieved from a study of blood T cell repertoires in COVID-19. In the original workflow: Estimation of nucleated cell counts relied on the amplification of reference gene primers. TCRdb keeps only in-frame clones here, not all; method: immunoSEQ multiplex PCR. Clonal size and the V and J genes are those of that table, whereas D and trimming came from the DNA. Of under 110,000 clones in the sample, around 87% were seen once. The CDR3 runs to 17 residues. V lost 6 bases, J lost 2 bases, and 22 bases lay in between. Germline V lookup: CDR1 LNHDA, CDR2 SQIVND (reference sequence).

V and J are TRBV19 and TRBJ1-1, with D perhaps TRBD1 (6 bases). The sequencing sample was made of peripheral blood. The clonotype was recovered from a young woman with acute or convalescent COVID-19. CDR3 DNA: TGTGCCAGTAGGCCGCCGGGACACAAATACTCCAACACTGAAGCTTTCTTT. Encoded protein: CASRPPGHKYSNTEAFF.